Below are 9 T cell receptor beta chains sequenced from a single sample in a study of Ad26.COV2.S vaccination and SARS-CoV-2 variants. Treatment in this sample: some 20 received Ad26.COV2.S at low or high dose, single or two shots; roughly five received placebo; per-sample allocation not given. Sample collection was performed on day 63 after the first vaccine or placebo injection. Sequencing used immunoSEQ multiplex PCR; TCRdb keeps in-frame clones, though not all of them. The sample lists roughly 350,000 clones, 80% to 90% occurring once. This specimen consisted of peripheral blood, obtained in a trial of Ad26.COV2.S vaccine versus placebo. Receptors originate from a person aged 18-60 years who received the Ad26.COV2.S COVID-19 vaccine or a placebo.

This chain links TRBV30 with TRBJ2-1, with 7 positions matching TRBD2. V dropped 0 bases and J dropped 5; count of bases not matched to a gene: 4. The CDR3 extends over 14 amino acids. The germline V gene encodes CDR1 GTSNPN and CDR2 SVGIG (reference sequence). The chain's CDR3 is CAWSVLAADNEQFF. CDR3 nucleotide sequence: TGTGCCTGGAGTGTCCTAGCGGCGGACAATGAGCAGTTCTTC.

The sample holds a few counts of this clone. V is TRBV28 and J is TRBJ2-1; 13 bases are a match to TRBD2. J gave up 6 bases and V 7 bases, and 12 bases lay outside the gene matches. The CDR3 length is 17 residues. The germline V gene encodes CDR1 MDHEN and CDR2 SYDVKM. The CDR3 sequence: CASNPGLAGSEGNEQFF. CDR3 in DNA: TGTGCCAGCAATCCGGGACTAGCGGGAAGCGAGGGCAATGAGCAGTTCTTC.

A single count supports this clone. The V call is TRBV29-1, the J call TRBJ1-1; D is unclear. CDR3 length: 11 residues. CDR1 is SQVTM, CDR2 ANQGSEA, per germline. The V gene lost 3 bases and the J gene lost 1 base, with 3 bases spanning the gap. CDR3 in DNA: TGCAGCGTTGAGAGGAACACTGAAGCTTTCTTT. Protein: CSVERNTEAFF.

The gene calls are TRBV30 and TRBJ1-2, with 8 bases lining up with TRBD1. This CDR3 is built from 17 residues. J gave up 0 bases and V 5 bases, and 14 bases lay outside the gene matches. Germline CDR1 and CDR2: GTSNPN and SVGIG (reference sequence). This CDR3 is CAWDFGTGGLANYGYTF. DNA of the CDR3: TGTGCCTGGGACTTTGGGACAGGAGGACTCGCTAACTATGGCTACACCTTC.

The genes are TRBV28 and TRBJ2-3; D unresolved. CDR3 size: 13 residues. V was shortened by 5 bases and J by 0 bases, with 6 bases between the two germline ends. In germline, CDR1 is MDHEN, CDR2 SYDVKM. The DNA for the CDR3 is TGTGCCAGCAGTCGCGACAGCACAGATACGCAGTATTTT. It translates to CASSRDSTDTQYF.

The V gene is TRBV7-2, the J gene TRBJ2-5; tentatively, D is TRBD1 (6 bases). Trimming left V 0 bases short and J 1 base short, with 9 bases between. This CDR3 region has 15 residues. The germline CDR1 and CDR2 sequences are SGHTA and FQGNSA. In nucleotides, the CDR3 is TGTGCCAGCAGCTTAGCGGGGGCAGCCCAAGAGACCCAGTACTTC. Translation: CASSLAGAAQETQYF.

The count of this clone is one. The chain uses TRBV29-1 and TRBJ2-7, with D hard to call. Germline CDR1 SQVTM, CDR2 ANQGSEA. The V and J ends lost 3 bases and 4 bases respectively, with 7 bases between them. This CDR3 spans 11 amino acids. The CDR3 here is CSVEASYEQYF. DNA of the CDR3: TGCAGCGTTGAGGCCAGTTACGAGCAGTACTTC.

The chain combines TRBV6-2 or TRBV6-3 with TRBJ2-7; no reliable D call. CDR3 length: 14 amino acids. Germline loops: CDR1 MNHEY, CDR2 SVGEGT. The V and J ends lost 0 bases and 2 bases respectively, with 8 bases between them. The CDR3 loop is CASSYSIGAYEQYF. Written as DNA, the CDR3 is TGTGCCAGCAGTTACTCGATAGGTGCCTACGAGCAGTACTTC.

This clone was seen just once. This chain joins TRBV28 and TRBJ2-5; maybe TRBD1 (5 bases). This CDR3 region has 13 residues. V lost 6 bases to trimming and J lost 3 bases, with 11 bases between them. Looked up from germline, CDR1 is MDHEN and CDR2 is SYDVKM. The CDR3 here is CASSLGVEETQYF. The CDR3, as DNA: TGTGCCAGCAGCTTAGGGGTCGAAGAGACCCAGTACTTC.